A selection of T cell receptor beta chains follows, all from one sample in a study of OX40 agonist ivuxolimab in advanced cancers. The repertoire was sequenced with immunoSEQ multiplex PCR; TCRdb's copy has only in-frame clones and lacks some. This table has about 66,000 clones, around 85% appearing once. The sample was CD4+ or CD8+ T cells sorted from blood, taken in a trial of the OX40 agonist ivuxolimab. The receptors stem from an adult with an advanced solid tumor such as melanoma, head and neck, liver or kidney cancer. Each CDR3 is given with its conserved first and last residue. Fields, in order: CDR3 protein, CDR3 DNA, clone size, D gene, J gene, V gene. D genes are given only for firm matches. For some rows the clone size is stated as once, few or many, or as a class when expanded; others skip it.

CSASESEQYF TGCAGTGCTAGTGAGAGCGAGCAGTACTTC NA NA TRBJ2-7 TRBV20-1
CASSQVWGQAEAFF TGTGCCAGCAGCCAAGTCTGGGGGCAGGCTGAAGCTTTCTTT NA NA TRBJ1-1 TRBV14
CASRFTGEGEQFF TGTGCCAGCCGATTCACGGGGGAAGGTGAGCAGTTCTTC few NA TRBJ2-1 TRBV2
CASSLLLGGELFF TGTGCCAGCAGCCTTTTACTCGGCGGGGAGCTGTTTTTT NA NA TRBJ2-2 TRBV11-3
CASSVDRADTQYF TGTGCCAGCAGCGTTGACAGGGCAGATACGCAGTATTTT NA TRBD1 TRBJ2-3 TRBV11-2
CASSSGSPQETQYF TGCGCCAGCAGCTCCGGGAGTCCACAAGAGACCCAGTACTTC NA NA TRBJ2-5 TRBV5-1
CASSLGPGSYNEQFF TGCGCCAGCAGCTTGGGGCCAGGGTCCTACAATGAGCAGTTCTTC NA NA TRBJ2-1 TRBV5-1
CASRGWGGYRDTQYF TGTGCCAGCCGCGGGTGGGGGGGGTACAGAGATACGCAGTATTTT NA TRBD2 TRBJ2-3 TRBV7-9
CAWSPYDRDWNTGELFF TGTGCCTGGAGTCCTTATGACAGGGATTGGAACACCGGGGAGCTGTTTTTT NA TRBD1 TRBJ2-2 TRBV30
CASSFEQGRYSTDTQYF TGTGCCAGCAGTTTTGAACAGGGTCGCTATAGCACAGATACGCAGTATTTT NA NA TRBJ2-3 TRBV27
CASSPQSSGLAKNIQYF TGTGCCAGCTCACCTCAGTCTAGCGGTCTAGCCAAAAACATTCAGTACTTC NA TRBD2 TRBJ2-4 TRBV18
CASSRWNTEAFF TGTGCCAGCAGTCGGTGGAACACTGAAGCTTTCTTT NA NA TRBJ1-1 TRBV27
CASSAAASYGYTF TGTGCCAGCAGCGCCGCCGCCAGCTATGGCTACACCTTC once NA TRBJ1-2 TRBV7-9
CATSRDLGPFSYEQYF TGTGCCACCAGCAGAGATCTGGGGCCTTTCTCCTACGAGCAGTACTTC NA NA TRBJ2-7 TRBV15
CASSLGYTGELFF TGTGCCAGCAGTTTAGGGTACACCGGGGAGCTGTTTTTT NA NA TRBJ2-2 TRBV27